This T cell receptor (beta chain) was captured in a study of T cells in localized non-small cell lung cancer (dated by TCRdb to 2020 to 2022). Regarding the study in general: T cell repertoires of 200 to 250 early-stage NSCLC patients were analyzed, with tumors being compared against uninvolved tumor-adjacent lungs. A mean age of roughly 66 years was recorded for the NSCLC patients, of whom more than 120 were male and about a hundred were female. The cohort consisted of around 250 treatment-naive NSCLC patients whose localized lung tumors had been resected. Results the study describes overall, beyond this receptor: Uninvolved tumor-adjacent lung showed the highest T cell clonality, higher than tumor, which suggests more focused antigenic responses in the uninvolved tumor-adjacent lung. Since the design was exploratory, TCR variables were selected using unadjusted p-values with no false-discovery rate correction. Higher blood T cell density associated with longer overall survival, while higher adjacent-lung clonality associated with shorter survival. Because multi-region tumor sequencing was not performed, intratumor heterogeneity could not be ruled out. A median of about 55 of the top 100 tumor clones were detected in paired uninvolved adjacent lung, and some 29 of these tumor clones were also found among the top 100 clones of the paired uninvolved adjacent lung.

TCR beta CDR3 regions were sequenced from DNA using the immunoSEQ Assay. On the study's bioinformatics: T cell density was computed as TCR beta template counts normalized to usable DNA estimated by amplifying housekeeping genes. Richness was estimated using the preseqR package, with extrapolation to 400,000 templates for PBMC samples and to 120,000 templates for tissue samples. Clonality was calculated as one minus Pielou's evenness. Tissue-enriched TCRs were identified through differential abundance testing performed on productive amino-acid clonotypes, with a minimum total count of 5 and an alpha of 0.1. Repertoire overlap between compartments was quantified with the Jaccard Index and Morisita Overlap Index. GLIPH grouped TCR beta CDR3s together with public tetramer-defined viral CDR3s, and a viral motif had to include at least three viral sequences and also show V-gene enrichment. Here the immuneACCESS table is served through TCRdb, limited to in-frame sequences with V and J called. Missing clones are a known gap in these copies; in checked studies unresolved V genes cover under half, and the rest lacks a known reason. V, J and clone size are those of that table, while D and trimming were read from the DNA. The table for this sample lists nearly 25,000 clones; 92% of them were counted only once. The ten largest account for about 16% of the sample.

At diagnosis, tumor, uninvolved tumor-adjacent lung and peripheral blood were collected and then preserved as a mix of FFPE and fresh-frozen material. Blood samples were analyzed as peripheral blood mononuclear cells for TCR repertoire profiling. This clone was counted only a few times. Its antigen is not yet known. No base-level quality is on record; no much larger clone is a single base apart. The germline V gene supplies CDR1 MNHNS and CDR2 SASEGT. Trimming at the junction amounts to 4 bases on V and 7 bases on J, and the germline ends lie 11 bases apart. From the cysteine up to the phenylalanine, the CDR3 has a length of 13 residues. Kept here is only the CDR3 DNA, which spans 39 bases and is read in frame from base 1.

Sequencing was performed on peripheral blood, taken before any cancer treatment. The receptor comes from a man between 40 and 69 years old with stage III squamous cell lung carcinoma. Rearrangement joined TRBV6-1 to TRBJ2-1, with TRBD1 tentatively as D gene (7 bases match). The nucleotides read TGTGCCAGCAGTGCTCAGGGGGGTAATGAGCAGTTCTTC. This codes for CASSAQGGNEQFF.